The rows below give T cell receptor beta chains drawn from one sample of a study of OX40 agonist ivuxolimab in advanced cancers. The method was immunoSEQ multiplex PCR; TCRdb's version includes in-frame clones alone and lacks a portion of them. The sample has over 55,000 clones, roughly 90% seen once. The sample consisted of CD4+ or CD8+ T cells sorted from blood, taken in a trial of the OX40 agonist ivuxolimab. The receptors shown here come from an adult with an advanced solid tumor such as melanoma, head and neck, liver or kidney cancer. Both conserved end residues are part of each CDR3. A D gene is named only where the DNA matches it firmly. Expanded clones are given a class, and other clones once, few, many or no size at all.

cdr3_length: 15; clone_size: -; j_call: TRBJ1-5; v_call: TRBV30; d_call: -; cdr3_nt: TGTGCCTGGAGTCCTCCGGGGGGCCCTAATCAGCCCCAGCATTTT; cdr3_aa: CAWSPPGGPNQPQHF
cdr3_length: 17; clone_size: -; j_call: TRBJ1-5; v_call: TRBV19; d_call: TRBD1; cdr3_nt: TGTGCCAGTAGTATATTTGGGACAGGGGCGGGCAATCAGCCCCAGCATTTT; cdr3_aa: CASSIFGTGAGNQPQHF
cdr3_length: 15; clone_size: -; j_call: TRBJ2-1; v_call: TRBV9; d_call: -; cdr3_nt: TGTGCCAGCAGCGGCCAGGGGGGGTCCTACAATGAGCAGTTCTTC; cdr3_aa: CASSGQGGSYNEQFF
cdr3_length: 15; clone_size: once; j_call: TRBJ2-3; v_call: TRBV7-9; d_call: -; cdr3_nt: TGTGCCAGCAGCTCCACCGGTGCGGGCACAGATACGCAGTATTTT; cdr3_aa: CASSSTGAGTDTQYF
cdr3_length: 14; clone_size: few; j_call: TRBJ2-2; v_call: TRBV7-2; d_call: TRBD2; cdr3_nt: TGTGCCAGCAGCTTACTAGCGGGCCCTGCCGAGCTGTTTTTT; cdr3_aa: CASSLLAGPAELFF
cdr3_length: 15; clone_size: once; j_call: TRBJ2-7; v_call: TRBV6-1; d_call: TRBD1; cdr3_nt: TGTGCCAGCGGTACCGGACAGGGTCCTTCCTACGAGCAGTACTTC; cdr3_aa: CASGTGQGPSYEQYF
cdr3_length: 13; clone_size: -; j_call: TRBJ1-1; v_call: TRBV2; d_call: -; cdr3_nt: TGTGCCAGCAGTGGTCTTGCGAACACTGAAGCTTTCTTT; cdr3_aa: CASSGLANTEAFF
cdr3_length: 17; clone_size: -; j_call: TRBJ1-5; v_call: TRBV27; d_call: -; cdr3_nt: TGTGCCAGCAGTTCTACGGACTGGCCATATAGCAATCAGCCCCAGCATTTT; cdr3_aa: CASSSTDWPYSNQPQHF
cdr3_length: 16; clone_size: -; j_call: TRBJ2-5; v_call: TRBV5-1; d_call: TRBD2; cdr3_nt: TGCGCCAGCAGCCTCCACGGGACTAGCGGACAAGAGACCCAGTACTTC; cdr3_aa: CASSLHGTSGQETQYF
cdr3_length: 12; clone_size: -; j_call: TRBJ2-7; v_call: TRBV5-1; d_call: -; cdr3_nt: TGCGCCAGCAGCCTGATCGGCTACGAGCAGTACTTC; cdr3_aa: CASSLIGYEQYF
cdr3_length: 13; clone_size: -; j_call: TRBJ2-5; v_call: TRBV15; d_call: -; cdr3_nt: TGTGCCACCAGCAGAGATATGTCGGAGACCCAGTACTTC; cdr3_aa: CATSRDMSETQYF
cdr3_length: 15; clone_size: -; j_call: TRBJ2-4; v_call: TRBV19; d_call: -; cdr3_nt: TGTGCCAGTAGTATCTCCGGACGTTTCCAAAACATTCAGTACTTC; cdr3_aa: CASSISGRFQNIQYF
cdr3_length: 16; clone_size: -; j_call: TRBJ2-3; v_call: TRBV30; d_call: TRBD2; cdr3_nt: TGTGCCTGGAGTACAGCGGGGGGGCTGCGATTAGGTACGCAGTATTTT; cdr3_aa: CAWSTAGGLRLGTQYF
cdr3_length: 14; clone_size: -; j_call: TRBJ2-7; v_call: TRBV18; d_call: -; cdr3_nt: TGTGCCAGCTCACCACGGGCCCTCCCGGGCGAGCAGTACTTC; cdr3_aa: CASSPRALPGEQYF
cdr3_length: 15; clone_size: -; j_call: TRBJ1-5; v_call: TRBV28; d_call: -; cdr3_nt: -; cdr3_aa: CASSSSGLPVEPQHF
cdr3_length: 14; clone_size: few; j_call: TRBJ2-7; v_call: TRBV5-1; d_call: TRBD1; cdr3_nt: TGCGCCAGCAGCCCGACAGGGGGCGTTAACGAGCAGTACTTC; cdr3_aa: CASSPTGGVNEQYF
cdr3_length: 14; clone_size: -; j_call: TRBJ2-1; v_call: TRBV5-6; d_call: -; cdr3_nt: TGTGCCAGCAGCTCGGGGACATCTACCAATGAGCAGTTCTTC; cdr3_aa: CASSSGTSTNEQFF
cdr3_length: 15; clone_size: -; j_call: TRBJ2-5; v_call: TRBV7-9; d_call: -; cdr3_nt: TGTGCCAGCAGCTTAGGGAGTAGCGGTCAAGAGACCCAGTACTTC; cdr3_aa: CASSLGSSGQETQYF
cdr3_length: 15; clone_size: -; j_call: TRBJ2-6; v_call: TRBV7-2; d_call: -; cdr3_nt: TGTGCCAGCAGCTTAGGTGCAGGGATGGCCAACGTCCTGACTTTC; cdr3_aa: CASSLGAGMANVLTF
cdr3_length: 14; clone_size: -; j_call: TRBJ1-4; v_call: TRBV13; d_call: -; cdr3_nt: TGTGCCAGCAGCTCACCTCGGATTAATGAAAAACTGTTTTTT; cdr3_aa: CASSSPRINEKLFF
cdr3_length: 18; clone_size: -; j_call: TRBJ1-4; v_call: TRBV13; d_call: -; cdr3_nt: TGTGCCAGCAGCTTAGGTGGTGGAGGGTCCCTAACTAATGAAAAACTGTTTTTT; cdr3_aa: CASSLGGGGSLTNEKLFF
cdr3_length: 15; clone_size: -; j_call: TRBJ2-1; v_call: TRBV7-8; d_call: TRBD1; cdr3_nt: TGTGCCAGCAGCTTTACAGGGGGCGAATACAATGAGCAGTTCTTC; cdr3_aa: CASSFTGGEYNEQFF
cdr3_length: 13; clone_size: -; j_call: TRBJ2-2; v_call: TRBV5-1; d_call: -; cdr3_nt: TGCGCCAGTCAAGAGGCCCTGTCCGGGGAGCTGTTTTTT; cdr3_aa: CASQEALSGELFF
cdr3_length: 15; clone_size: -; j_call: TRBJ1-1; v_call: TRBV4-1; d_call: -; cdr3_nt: TGCGCCAGCAGCCACCTCACAGGGACCAACACTGAAGCTTTCTTT; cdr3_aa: CASSHLTGTNTEAFF
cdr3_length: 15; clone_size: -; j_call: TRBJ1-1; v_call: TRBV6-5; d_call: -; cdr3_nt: TGTGCCAGCAGTCTCTCCGCTGGGAGGGACACTGAAGCTTTCTTT; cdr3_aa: CASSLSAGRDTEAFF
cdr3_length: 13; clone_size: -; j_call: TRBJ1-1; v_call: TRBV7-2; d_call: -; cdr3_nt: TGTGCCAGCAGCCCCCTTTTTAACACTGAAGCTTTCTTT; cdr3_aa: CASSPLFNTEAFF
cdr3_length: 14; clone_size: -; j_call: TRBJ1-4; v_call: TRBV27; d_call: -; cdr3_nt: TGTGCCAGCAGACCGGGACGGTATAATGAAAAACTGTTTTTT; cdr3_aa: CASRPGRYNEKLFF
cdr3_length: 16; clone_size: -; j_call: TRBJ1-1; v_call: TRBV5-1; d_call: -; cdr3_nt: TGCGCCAGCAGCCCACAGGGAATAGAACTGACCACTGAAGCTTTCTTT; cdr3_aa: CASSPQGIELTTEAFF
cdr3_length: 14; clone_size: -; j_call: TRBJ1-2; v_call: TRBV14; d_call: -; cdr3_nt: TGTGCCAGCAGCCAAGCTGGGACGAGAGGAGGCTACACCTTC; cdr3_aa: CASSQAGTRGGYTF
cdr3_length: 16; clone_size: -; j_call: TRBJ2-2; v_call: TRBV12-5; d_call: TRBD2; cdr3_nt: TGTGCTAGTGGTCCCTCGACTAGCGGGATCACCGGGGAGCTGTTTTTT; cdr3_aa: CASGPSTSGITGELFF
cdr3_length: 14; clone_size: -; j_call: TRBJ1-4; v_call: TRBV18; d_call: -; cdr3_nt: TGTGCCAGCTCTCCGGACATAGGGAATGAAAAACTGTTTTTT; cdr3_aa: CASSPDIGNEKLFF